The source of this TCR beta chain is a study of identical twins. Remarks on this clonotype: Antigen: not known.

MiXCR was run by TCRdb on the 5' RACE reads, yielding one entry per CDR3 protein. This sample yields 300,000 to 400,000 distinct CDR3 sequences, of which roughly 9% are seen a single time; 8.5% to 10% belongs to the top ten. Healthy Caucasians provided all donations. V gave up 1 base and J gave up 3 bases, with 13 bases separating them. The CDR3 is 16 residues long. Germline V gene lookup returns CDR1 SEHNR and CDR2 FQNEAQ (reference sequence). Study-wide points: Findings came from cross-sectional statistics, without long-term follow-up of donors. Models underpredicted monozygotic twin sharing of out-of-frame TCR alpha. There were fewer insertions in abundant cord blood beta clonotypes, but memory repertoires showed no such pattern.

The TCR sequence derives from a woman aged 50 to 65 in good health. The chain carries TRBV7-9 and TRBJ2-1; D is unresolved. Material: naive T cells sorted from blood. The CDR3 reads CASSLELAVDYNEQFF. CDR3 coding DNA: TGTGCCAGCAGCTTAGAGTTAGCTGTTGACTACAATGAGCAGTTCTTC.